This T cell receptor beta chain is drawn from a study of shared clonotypes between healthy human individuals. About this clone itself: Its antigen is not known. The same CDR3 is also encoded by other DNA sequences in this sample.

The CDR3 is 11 residues long. Trimming removed 6 bases from V and 3 bases from J, with 2 bases in between. The V gene's germline CDR1 is SNHLY and CDR2 FYNNEI. Study findings and constraints: Inspection by rarefaction showed sorted-subset sequencing to be incomplete despite large depth.

Deep-level running was used for the assay. Method: immunoSEQ multiplex PCR; TCRdb's copy keeps in-frame clones and lacks some. This table holds around 990,000 clones, 77% found once. The gene calls are TRBV2 and TRBJ2-2; D unclear. Sequencing used memory CD4+ T cells from PBMCs. Subset reported: CD45RA-negative fraction. This sequence originates from a man aged 18 to 30 in good health. Some clones in this sample may be carry-over from other donors' samples. CDR3 DNA sequence: TGTGCCAGCAGCTACACCGGGGAGCTGTTTTTT. Translating it yields CASSYTGELFF. Full variable domain (remainder filled in from reference TRBV2 and TRBJ2-2): EPEVTQTPSHQVTQMGQEVILRCVPISNHLYFYWYRQILGQKVEFLVSFYNNEISEKSEIFDDQFSVERPDGSNFTLKIRSTKLEDSAMYFCASSYTGELFFGEGSRLTVL.